Listed below are T cell receptor beta chains from one sample, sequenced in a study of shared clonotypes between healthy human individuals. The repertoire was sequenced with immunoSEQ multiplex PCR; TCRdb's copy has only in-frame clones and lacks some. Of about 500,000 clones listed, roughly 80% are singletons. The sequenced sample consisted of PBMCs. The receptors here all came from a woman aged 40 to 55 in good health. Some clones in this sample may be carry-over from other donors' samples. CDR3s include the opening cysteine and the closing phenylalanine or tryptophan. The D gene is left open where the match is weak. For some rows the clone size is stated as once, few or many, or as a class when expanded; others skip it.

clone_size j_call v_call d_call cdr3_aa cdr3_nt
- TRBJ2-3 TRBV7-9 TRBD2 CASSSGLAATDTQYF TGTGCCAGCAGCTCGGGACTAGCGGCCACAGATACGCAGTATTTT
- TRBJ2-5 TRBV2 - CASSEWTNQETQYF TGTGCCAGCAGTGAATGGACCAACCAAGAGACCCAGTACTTC
- TRBJ2-3 TRBV27 TRBD1 CASSRDRGGTDTQYF TGTGCCAGCAGTCGGGACAGGGGGGGAACAGATACGCAGTATTTT
- TRBJ1-2 TRBV6-7 TRBD1 CASSYSNRGRYGYTF TGTGCCAGCAGTTACTCGAACAGGGGGCGATATGGCTACACCTTC
- TRBJ2-2 TRBV6-4 - CASSVFFSAGELFF TGTGCCAGCAGTGTTTTCTTTTCCGCCGGGGAGCTGTTTTTT
- TRBJ1-1 TRBV7-3 - CASSSQGPSTEAFF TGTGCCAGCAGCTCCCAGGGTCCAAGCACTGAAGCTTTCTTT
- TRBJ1-1 TRBV6-1 - CASSPRQDGVEAFF TGTGCCAGCAGTCCTAGACAGGATGGGGTTGAAGCTTTCTTT
- TRBJ2-2 TRBV30 - CAWSTTTGELFF TGTGCCTGGAGTACCACCACCGGGGAGCTGTTTTTT
- TRBJ2-2 TRBV19 TRBD2 CASTPWGLAGGWNTGELFF TGTGCCAGTACCCCCTGGGGACTAGCGGGAGGTTGGAACACCGGGGAGCTGTTTTTT
- TRBJ1-5 TRBV19 - CASTDSNQPQHF TGTGCCAGTACAGATAGCAATCAGCCCCAGCATTTT
- TRBJ2-3 TRBV4-2 TRBD2 CASSLREGRTDTQYF TGTGCCAGCAGCCTGCGGGAGGGCCGCACAGATACGCAGTATTTT
- TRBJ2-7 TRBV15 - CATSRDTGTGYEQYF TGTGCCACCAGCAGAGATACGGGAACGGGTTACGAGCAGTACTTC
- TRBJ1-5 TRBV7-2 TRBD1 CASSIGQGRGQPQHF TGTGCCAGCAGCATAGGACAGGGACGGGGTCAGCCCCAGCATTTT
- TRBJ2-3 TRBV27 - CASSASRTDTQYF TGTGCCAGCAGCGCCAGTCGCACAGATACGCAGTATTTT
- TRBJ2-7 TRBV5-6 TRBD2 CASSLGLAGGGQYF TGTGCCAGCAGCTTGGGTCTAGCGGGAGGGGGACAGTACTTC
- TRBJ2-7 TRBV10-3 TRBD2 CAIRATSGSYEQYF TGTGCCATCAGGGCCACTAGCGGGAGTTACGAGCAGTACTTC
- TRBJ1-1 TRBV7-8 - CASSLYPDSLMNTEAFF TGTGCCAGCAGCTTGTACCCCGACAGCTTAATGAACACTGAAGCTTTCTTT
- TRBJ2-7 TRBV5-3 TRBD1 CARSRDRIYEQYF TGTGCCAGAAGCAGGGACAGGATTTACGAGCAGTACTTC
once TRBJ1-2 TRBV7-9 - CASSRGTSGYGYTF TGTGCCAGCAGCAGAGGGACATCTGGCTATGGCTACACCTTC
- TRBJ2-1 TRBV5-6 - CASSNYNEQFF TGTGCCAGCAGCAACTACAATGAGCAGTTCTTC
- TRBJ1-1 TRBV6-6 TRBD1 CASTRTGGLGTEAFF TGTGCCAGCACCCGGACAGGGGGCCTGGGGACTGAAGCTTTCTTT
few TRBJ2-7 TRBV4-2 - CASSQDYSIDTYEQYF TGTGCCAGCAGCCAAGATTACTCAATTGACACCTACGAGCAGTACTTC
- TRBJ2-1 TRBV30 - CAWSVNEQFF TGTGCCTGGAGTGTAAATGAGCAGTTCTTC
once TRBJ1-4 TRBV28 - CASSLRGENEKLFF TGTGCCAGCAGTTTAAGGGGGGAGAATGAAAAACTGTTTTTT
few TRBJ2-7 TRBV4-1 TRBD2 CASSHERLAGHKQYF TGCGCCAGCAGCCACGAGAGACTAGCGGGCCACAAGCAGTACTTC
- TRBJ2-7 TRBV7-8 TRBD2 CASSQAGYSYEQYF TGTGCCAGCAGCCAAGCGGGATACTCCTACGAGCAGTACTTC
- TRBJ2-7 TRBV15 TRBD1 CATSRDRGREQYF TGTGCCACCAGCAGGGACAGGGGCAGGGAGCAGTACTTC
- TRBJ2-3 TRBV7-9 - CASSFSAPGATHTDTQYF TGTGCCAGCAGCTTTTCAGCCCCCGGGGCCACTCACACAGATACGCAGTATTTT
- TRBJ2-7 TRBV28 TRBD1 CASSLLGQVNYEQYF TGTGCCAGCAGTTTACTGGGACAGGTCAACTACGAGCAGTACTTC
- TRBJ2-1 TRBV5-4 TRBD2 CASNRGGLAGGDEQFF TGTGCCAGCAACCGGGGCGGACTAGCGGGAGGGGATGAGCAGTTCTTC
- TRBJ2-7 TRBV5-6 TRBD2 CASSLGTSGTYEQYF TGTGCCAGCAGCTTGGGGACTAGCGGGACCTACGAGCAGTACTTC
- TRBJ2-2 TRBV4-2 - CASSQNTGELFF TGTGCCAGCAGCCAAAACACCGGGGAGCTGTTTTTT
- TRBJ2-1 TRBV10-3 TRBD2 CAIAWTSGMVQFF TGTGCCATCGCCTGGACTAGCGGGATGGTACAGTTCTTC
- TRBJ2-3 TRBV10-3 TRBD2 CASRGVSTDTQYF TGTGCCAGCCGGGGGGTAAGCACAGATACGCAGTATTTT
- TRBJ2-1 TRBV28 TRBD2 CASSFLAGANEQFF TGTGCCAGCAGTTTTCTAGCGGGAGCAAATGAGCAGTTCTTC
once TRBJ1-5 TRBV10-1 TRBD1 CATPAGGGSNQPQHF TGCGCCACCCCGGCAGGGGGGGGTAGCAATCAGCCCCAGCATTTT
- TRBJ1-5 TRBV28 TRBD1 CASRTDRGLAQPQHF TGTGCCAGCAGAACCGACAGGGGGCTAGCTCAGCCCCAGCATTTT
- TRBJ2-2 TRBV5-1 TRBD2 CASSLVSSGKGGELFF TGCGCCAGCAGCTTGGTTTCTAGCGGGAAAGGCGGGGAGCTGTTTTTT
many TRBJ2-5 TRBV5-4 TRBD2 CASSPGTSAKETQYF TGTGCCAGCAGCCCGGGGACTAGCGCAAAAGAGACCCAGTACTTC
- TRBJ2-3 TRBV5-1 TRBD2 CASSRTRDTQYF TGCGCCAGCAGCCGGACTAGGGATACGCAGTATTTT
once TRBJ2-7 TRBV13 TRBD2 CASSHGLAGALGEQYF TGTGCCAGCAGCCATGGACTAGCGGGAGCGTTGGGTGAGCAGTACTTC
few TRBJ1-2 TRBV5-1 TRBD1 CASSSTPDRAYYGYTF TGCGCCAGCAGCTCCACCCCGGACAGGGCTTACTATGGCTACACCTTC
few TRBJ1-1 TRBV10-3 TRBD1 CAIRQGASTEAFF TGTGCCATCAGACAGGGGGCCTCGACTGAAGCTTTCTTT
- TRBJ1-5 TRBV6-1 TRBD1 CASAPDRNQPQHF TGTGCCAGCGCCCCGGACAGGAATCAGCCCCAGCATTTT
- TRBJ1-5 TRBV21-1 - CASSKVGVPGQGTGNQPQHF TGTGCCAGCAGCAAAGTGGGGGTTCCGGGACAGGGAACGGGCAATCAGCCCCAGCATTTT
once TRBJ1-5 TRBV19 - CASSISSNQPQHF TGTGCCAGCTCAATCAGTAGCAATCAGCCCCAGCATTTT
- TRBJ2-2 TRBV5-1 TRBD1 CASSLMRQGDTGELFF TGCGCCAGCAGCTTGATGAGACAGGGTGACACCGGGGAGCTGTTTTTT
- TRBJ1-1 TRBV5-4 - CASSSATLEAFF TGTGCCAGCAGCTCGGCAACACTTGAAGCTTTCTTT
- TRBJ2-7 TRBV28 TRBD2 CASSLSLAGSYEQYF TGTGCCAGCAGTTTATCACTAGCGGGTTCCTACGAGCAGTACTTC